Listed below are T cell receptor beta chains from one sample, sequenced in a study of blood T cell repertoires in COVID-19. The repertoire was sequenced with immunoSEQ multiplex PCR; TCRdb's copy has only in-frame clones and lacks some. The sample has hundreds of thousands of clones; approximately 88% are singletons. Input material: peripheral blood. The receptors stem from a man aged 55-75 years who had recovered from COVID-19. Both conserved end residues are trimmed from each CDR3. Each record gives: V gene, CDR3 protein.

v_call: TRBV28
cdr3_aa: ATIPGGGGGSTDTQY

v_call: TRBV28
cdr3_aa: ASRLLPGQGPYEQY

v_call: TRBV5-1
cdr3_aa: ASSEPGDKGYT

v_call: TRBV7-2
cdr3_aa: ASSLVVAATNEKLF

v_call: TRBV9
cdr3_aa: ASSFAGGEETQY

v_call: TRBV7-2
cdr3_aa: ASSLSGTSYSPLH

v_call: TRBV7-9
cdr3_aa: ASSLSGVNYGYT

v_call: TRBV9
cdr3_aa: ASSASYSGNTIY

v_call: TRBV7-2
cdr3_aa: ASSLGLGASSYNEQF

v_call: TRBV7-2
cdr3_aa: ASSLRQGRKF

v_call: TRBV28
cdr3_aa: ASSLSDQPQH

v_call: TRBV2
cdr3_aa: AGVPGQGKSEAF

v_call: TRBV5-1
cdr3_aa: ASSLVQGSNTEAF

v_call: TRBV5-1
cdr3_aa: ASSLADTQY

v_call: TRBV12-3/TRBV12-4
cdr3_aa: ASNSGSSYEQY

v_call: TRBV28
cdr3_aa: ASSLHPGQGPYEQY

v_call: TRBV3-1/TRBV3-2
cdr3_aa: ASSPTGPKGYT

v_call: TRBV5-1
cdr3_aa: ASSLGQGAGQPQH

v_call: TRBV18
cdr3_aa: ASSPSLGAGYFGEQY

v_call: TRBV14
cdr3_aa: ASSHSGGGADTQY

v_call: TRBV4-2
cdr3_aa: ASSQDWGGYEQY

v_call: TRBV19
cdr3_aa: ASSIDWTGTYEQY

v_call: TRBV7-2
cdr3_aa: ASGLDRTANYGYT

v_call: TRBV4-3
cdr3_aa: ASSQYTENYGYT

v_call: TRBV2
cdr3_aa: ASRENTEAF

v_call: TRBV3-1/TRBV3-2
cdr3_aa: ASNRGTQGANYGYT

v_call: TRBV27
cdr3_aa: ASSLPDSPVYEQY